The clone carrying this T cell receptor (beta chain) has a count of ten or more. The data were taken from a study of T cell repertoires in cytomegalovirus infection. TCRdb re-called the reads through MiXCR, storing one row per CDR3 protein. Of around 530,000 distinct CDR3 sequences listed, approximately 17% are singletons. The junction had 8 bases not matched to a gene; V was cut back by 6 bases and J by 1 base. CDR1 and CDR2 from the germline V gene are MDHEN and SYDVKM. The CDR3 loop spans 15 amino acids. The receptor's source is a human donor in good health (CMV status not recorded). Some clones in this sample may be carry-over from other donors' samples. V usage is TRBV28 and J usage is TRBJ1-1; 7 positions agree with TRBD1. Source material: CD8+ T cells from PBMCs. The CDR3 bases are TGTGCCAGCAGCTTCTCAGGGGGGGGGAACACTGAAGCTTTCTTT. Its protein product is CASSFSGGGNTEAFF.